Detailed here is one T cell receptor beta chain. No antigen is known for it. No base quality information exists; no much larger clone differs at one position. The donors were healthy, HIV-negative adults who had no recently reported acute infections or vaccinations. Only Caucasian adults living in Nashville, Tennessee, USA were represented among the donors. CD4+ T cells were enriched by magnetic negative selection, after which naive cells were positively selected on CD45RA and the negative fraction was taken as the memory subset. After blood collection by leukapheresis, PBMCs were isolated using Ficoll-Histopaque density gradient centrifugation and then cryopreserved in the vapor phase of liquid nitrogen. Purity and quantity of every magnetically sorted T cell population were checked by analytical flow cytometry. Genomic DNA was isolated from every sorted fraction and measured by UV absorbance on a Nanodrop 2000c.

The data belong to a study of shared clonotypes between healthy human individuals (TCRdb year 2020). Turning to the overall study: Three men and a couple of women, aged 18 to 49 years, made up the cohort. Per donor, three plates each were used for CD4 naive and CD4 memory, two for CD8 naive, and one for CD8 memory. The study deeply sequenced blood TCR repertoires of about 5 healthy adults to estimate repertoire size and the extent of clonotype sharing between individuals. Different laboratories and diverse techniques were used to prepare libraries and sequence TCR repertoires, to increase sequencing depth and limit assay-specific biases. Each donor's leukapheresis produced roughly between about 0.9 and 9.5 billion PBMCs. General study outcomes and caveats: Incomplete sequencing was indicated by rarefaction of sorted-subset datasets, despite the large sequencing depth. Clonotypes shared by all four sorted-subset donors showed higher generation probabilities than non-shared clonotypes. Sharing across a few donors was observed for about 5% of naive CD4, over 3% of naive CD8, roughly 2.4% of memory CD4, and about 0.4% of memory CD8 clonotypes. Pairwise subsampling indicated that sequencing depth was expected to affect the degree of clonotype sharing among donors. Because the study included a small number of donors, the genetic and exposure-history diversity represented was limited. Estimated clonotype richness was generally larger for naive than for memory subsets. Sampling was restricted to blood, and TCR repertoires in tissue are likely to differ from TCR repertoires in blood.

Using the deep immunoSEQ assay, TCR CDR3 regions were amplified from genomic DNA by multiplex PCR. Genomic DNA extracted from each cell subset was distributed evenly over all wells of several immunoSEQ 96-well plates, and each plate served as one replicate. For sorted subsets, each replicate PCR was loaded with roughly 200 ng genomic DNA, equivalent to roughly 30,000 T cell genomes. The purified libraries were quantified using a Qubit 3.0 fluorometer, sized with a Bioanalyzer 2100, and then quantified again using the KAPA Library Quantification kit. A separate single-read 150-cycle Illumina NextSeq 550 flow cell was used to sequence each immunoSEQ 96-well plate. The authors' analysis ran thus. Because the immunoSEQ output included only junctional sequences and no quality scores, the filtering could not be the same as the filtering used for full-length reads. Sequences were annotated with PyIR, a Python wrapper for IgBLAST v1.9, and V/J genes and CDR3 were assigned using IMGT germline references. Any read was removed if the V/J assignment was weak (E-value above 1e-6), the CDR3 was missing, or the read contained stop codons, out-of-frame junctions, or ambiguous translated residues. V3J clonotypes were defined as sequences sharing the same inferred V gene, J gene, and CDR3 amino acid sequence. Percentage overlap between repertoires was computed as shared unique clonotypes divided by the size of the smaller repertoire. Three approaches were used to assess repertoire richness: RTK rarefaction, the Chao1 estimator, and Recon v2.1 estimates of unobserved clonotypes. Generation probabilities for all TCRbeta clonotypes obtained by the gDNA method from four donors were computed using OLGA. Sourced from immuneACCESS, this table was stored by TCRdb with only in-frame sequences that have V and J called. A share of the clones is absent; for the studies checked, an unresolved V gene accounts for under half, and the remainder has no known explanation. That table supplies the V and J calls and clone size; D and trimming were determined from the DNA. Across this sample there are some 900,000 clones, with approximately 80% seen only once. Clones ranked in the top ten supply approximately 1.5% of the sample.

The CDR3 has 16 amino acids, counting the end cysteine and phenylalanine. Of all the DNA, just the CDR3 is kept, 48 bases in frame from base 1. The junction carries 16 bases between V and J, which are trimmed by 1 base and 4 bases respectively. CDR1 and CDR2, per the germline V gene, are SGHVS and FNYEAQ. Sample: memory CD4+ T cells sorted from blood. The cell subset or site label of this sample denotes: CD45RA-negative fraction. The source is a man aged 18 to 29 in good health. The rearrangement combines TRBV7-6 with TRBJ2-5; TRBD1 might be the D gene, on 6 matching bases. Here is the DNA: TGTGCCAGCAGCTTAGAACACGGCAGGGGCCCAGAGACCCAGTACTTC. Translated, it gives CASSLEHGRGPETQYF.